This T cell receptor beta chain was observed in a study of cytomegalovirus exposure and HLA in healthy donors. Study results and caveats: TRBV6-2, TRBV6-3 and some other V segments were unresolvable in 87-base-pair reads. Rarity characterized most TCR sequences, yet some public TCRs appeared in many donors. Researchers reported in a later analysis that a missense DCLRE1C variant was tied to TCR beta V- and J-gene trimming.

In nominal health when sampled, donors likely had unrecorded immune exposures nonetheless. CDR3 length: 19 amino acids. V lost 5 bases to trimming and J lost 7 bases; unmatched junction nucleotides: 16. Germline V gene lookup returns CDR1 SGHVS and CDR2 FNYEAQ. Researchers ran the PCR with 60 Vbeta and 13 Jbeta primers. The table came from immunoSEQ multiplex PCR; TCRdb's copy has only in-frame clones and leaves some out. The data contain around 230,000 clones, roughly 78% of them singletons. Details on this clone: Its target is unknown.

Sequences were obtained from PBMCs. The receptor's source is a boy between 10 and 17 years old in good health and CMV-seronegative. This chain joins TRBV7-6 and TRBJ2-1; 14 nucleotides line up with TRBD2. The CDR3 sequence is CASSTTTSGRDLTTNEQFF. DNA for the CDR3: TGTGCCAGCAGCACGACGACTAGCGGGAGGGACCTCACTACAAATGAGCAGTTCTTC.